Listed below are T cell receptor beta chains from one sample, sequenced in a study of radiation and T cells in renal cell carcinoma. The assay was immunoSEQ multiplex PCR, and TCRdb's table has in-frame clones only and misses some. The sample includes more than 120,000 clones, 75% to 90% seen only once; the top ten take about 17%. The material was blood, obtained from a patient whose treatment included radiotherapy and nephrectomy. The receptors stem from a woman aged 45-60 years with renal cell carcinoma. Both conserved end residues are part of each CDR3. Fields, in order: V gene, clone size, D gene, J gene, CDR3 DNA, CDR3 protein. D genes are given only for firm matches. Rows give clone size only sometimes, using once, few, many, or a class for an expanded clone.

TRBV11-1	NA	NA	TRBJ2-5	TGTGCCAGCAGTGAGGGGGAGACCCAGTACTTC	CASSEGETQYF
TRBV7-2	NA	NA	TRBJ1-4	TGTGCCAGCAGCTTAGAAACAGGGAATGAAAAACTGTTTTTT	CASSLETGNEKLFF
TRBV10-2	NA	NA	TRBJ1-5	TGCGCCAGCAGAATCGGAAGCAATCAGCCCCAGCATTTT	CASRIGSNQPQHF
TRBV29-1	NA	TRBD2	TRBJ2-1	TGCAGCGCCGTAGATGGGACTAGCGGACGGGCGCAGTTCTTC	CSAVDGTSGRAQFF
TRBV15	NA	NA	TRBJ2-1	TGTGCCACCAGCAGAGATCCACTAGAATTACAGTTCTTC	CATSRDPLELQFF
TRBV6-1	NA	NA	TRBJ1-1	TGTGCCAGCAGTGAAGGGGGGCTCACCGAAGCTTTCTTT	CASSEGGLTEAFF
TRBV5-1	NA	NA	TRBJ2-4	TGCGCCAGCACCGATCCGACTGTCATAGCCAAAAACATTCAGTACTTC	CASTDPTVIAKNIQYF
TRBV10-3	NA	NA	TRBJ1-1	TGTGCCATCAGTGAGGTACTAGGCCAGAACACTGAAGCTTTCTTT	CAISEVLGQNTEAFF
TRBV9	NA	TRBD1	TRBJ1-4	TGTGCCAGCAGCGTAGGAGTGAGGCCGGACAGGAAAAATGAAAAACTGTTTTTT	CASSVGVRPDRKNEKLFF
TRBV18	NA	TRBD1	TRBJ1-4	TGTGCCAGCTCACCACCCCAGGGGGCAACTAATGAAAAACTGTTTTTT	CASSPPQGATNEKLFF
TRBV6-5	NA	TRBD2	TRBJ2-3	TGTGCCAGCAGTTTGGCTAGCGGGGGGCTGACAGATACGCAGTATTTT	CASSLASGGLTDTQYF
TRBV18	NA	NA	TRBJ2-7	TGTGCCAGCTCCGTCGGGATAGTAGAGCAGTACTTC	CASSVGIVEQYF
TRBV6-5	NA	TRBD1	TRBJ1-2	TGTGCCAGCAGGCCGGACAGGGGAAACTATGGCTACACCTTC	CASRPDRGNYGYTF
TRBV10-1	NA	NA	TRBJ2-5	TGCGCCAGCAGTGAGTCTACAAGCGGTCAAGAGACCCAGTACTTC	CASSESTSGQETQYF
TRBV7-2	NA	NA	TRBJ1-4	TGTGCCAGCAGCTTAGCACAGGGACGATTCGAAAAACTGTTTTTT	CASSLAQGRFEKLFF
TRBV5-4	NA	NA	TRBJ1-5	TGTGCCAGCAGCTTAGAGGGAAATCGGCCCCAGCATTTT	CASSLEGNRPQHF
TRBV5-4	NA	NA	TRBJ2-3	TGTGCCAGCAGCCAAGTACGGGAGCCGACAGATACGCAGTATTTT	CASSQVREPTDTQYF
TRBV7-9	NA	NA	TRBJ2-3	TGTGCCAGCAGACTCCAACTCACAGATACGCAGTATTTT	CASRLQLTDTQYF
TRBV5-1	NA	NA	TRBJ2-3	TGCGCCAGCAGCCTTACGACTGGAGGCACGGATACGCAGTATTTT	CASSLTTGGTDTQYF
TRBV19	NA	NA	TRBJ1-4	TGTGCCAGTAGTGCCCAACAGCAAGAAAAACTGTTTTTT	CASSAQQQEKLFF
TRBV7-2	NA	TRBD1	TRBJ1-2	TGTGCCAGCAGCTTAGGGACAGGGTATGGAAACTATGGCTACACCTTC	CASSLGTGYGNYGYTF
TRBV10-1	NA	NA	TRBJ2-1	TGCGCCAGCAGTAACACGGTGGATGAGCAGTTCTTC	CASSNTVDEQFF
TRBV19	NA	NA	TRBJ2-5	TGTGCCAGTAGTACTCTTAACAAGCAAGAGACCCAGTACTTC	CASSTLNKQETQYF
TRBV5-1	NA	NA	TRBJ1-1	TGCGCCAGCAGCTCGGGATGGACAGCCTTGAACACTGAAGCTTTCTTT	CASSSGWTALNTEAFF
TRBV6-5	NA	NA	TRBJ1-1	TGTGCCAGCAGCCGGGGGGTGAGGGGCACTGAAGCTTTCTTT	CASSRGVRGTEAFF
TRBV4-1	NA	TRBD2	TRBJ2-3	TGCGCCAGCAGCCATCCCAACCGGGGCGGGAGGACAGATACGCAGTATTTT	CASSHPNRGGRTDTQYF
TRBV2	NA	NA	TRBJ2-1	TGTGCCAGCAGTGAAGGCAGGGGTGTATACAATGAGCAGTTCTTC	CASSEGRGVYNEQFF
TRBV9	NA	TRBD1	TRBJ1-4	TGTGCCAGCAGAGAACCGGGACAGGTTAATGAAAAACTGTTTTTT	CASREPGQVNEKLFF
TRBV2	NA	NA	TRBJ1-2	TGTGCCAGCCGAACGAGCCGGGACACCGCCTATGGCTACACCTTC	CASRTSRDTAYGYTF
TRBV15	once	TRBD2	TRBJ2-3	TGTGCCACCAGCAGACGGGGGGGCCGGATAGATACGCAGTATTTT	CATSRRGGRIDTQYF
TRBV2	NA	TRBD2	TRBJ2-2	TGTGCCAGCAGTGATACAGCGGGAGTCGCGGTCACCGGGGAGCTGTTTTTT	CASSDTAGVAVTGELFF
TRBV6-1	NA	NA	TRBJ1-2	TGTGCCAGCAGTGAATTCCACTGGGGGGTTAGTGGCTACACCTTC	CASSEFHWGVSGYTF
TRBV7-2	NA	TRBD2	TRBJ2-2	TGTGCCAGCAGCCCCATGGGGTTGGCGGGGGGAACCACCGGGGAGCTGTTTTTT	CASSPMGLAGGTTGELFF
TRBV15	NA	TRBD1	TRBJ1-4	TGTGCCACCAGCAGGGACAGGACTCAAGATGAAAAACTGTTTTTT	CATSRDRTQDEKLFF
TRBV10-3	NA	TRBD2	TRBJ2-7	TGTGCCATCAGTGAGCGGACTAGCGGGGGAGACTACGAGCAGTACTTC	CAISERTSGGDYEQYF
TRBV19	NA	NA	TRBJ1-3	TGTGCCAGTAGCCCGACAGAAAGAGGAAACACCATATATTTT	CASSPTERGNTIYF
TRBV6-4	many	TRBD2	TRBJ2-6	TGTGCCAGCACTCCGACTAGCGGAGGCTCTGGGGCCAACGTCCTGACTTTC	CASTPTSGGSGANVLTF
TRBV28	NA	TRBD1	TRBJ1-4	TGTGCCAGCAGACGGGGACAGGGGAGTGAAAAACTGTTTTTT	CASRRGQGSEKLFF
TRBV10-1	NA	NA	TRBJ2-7	TGCGCCAGCAGAGTACCCGGGTCCGAGCAGTACTTC	CASRVPGSEQYF
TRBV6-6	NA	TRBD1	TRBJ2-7	TGTGCCAGCAGTAAGACTCAGGGGGCGGTCTACGAGCAGTACTTC	CASSKTQGAVYEQYF
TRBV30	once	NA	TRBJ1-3	TGTGCCTGGAGGGCGGGGGGCCACACCATATATTTT	CAWRAGGHTIYF
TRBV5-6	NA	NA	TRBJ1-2	TGTGCCAGCAGCTCCAACGACGGCATCTATGGCTACACCTTC	CASSSNDGIYGYTF
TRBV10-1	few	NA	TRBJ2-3	TGCGCCAGCAGCGCGATCACCACAGATACGCAGTATTTT	CASSAITTDTQYF
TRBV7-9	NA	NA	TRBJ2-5	TGTGCCAGCAGCTTAAGCGCCGCACAAGAGACCCAGTACTTC	CASSLSAAQETQYF
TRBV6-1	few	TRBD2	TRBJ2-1	TGTGCCAGCAGTGCCTCCCTAGCGGGGTTGTATAATGAGCAGTTCTTC	CASSASLAGLYNEQFF